A single sample gave rise to the 3 T cell receptor beta chains below, sequenced in a study of blood T cell repertoires in COVID-19. Data came from immunoSEQ multiplex PCR; TCRdb stores just in-frame clones and leaves some out. The table lists roughly 250,000 clones, approximately 86% of them singletons. Sequencing was carried out using peripheral blood. The receptors were gathered from a woman under 40 with acute or convalescent COVID-19.

The chain links TRBV2 to TRBJ2-7; weak D call: TRBD1 (5 bases). The germline CDR1 and CDR2 sequences are SNHLY and FYNNEI. The CDR3 is 12 amino acids. Trimming cost V 6 bases and J 7 bases, with 13 bases left between them. The CDR3 reads CASRLTQGEQYF. The CDR3 DNA reads as TGTGCCAGCAGACTCACCCAGGGAGAGCAGTACTTC.

The gene calls are TRBV20-1 and TRBJ1-1; the match to TRBD1 covers 9 bases. CDR1 DFQATT and CDR2 SNEGSKA come from the germline V gene (reference sequence). The CDR3 contains 13 residues. V lost 3 bases and J lost 7; bases outside the gene matches: 6. The CDR3, as DNA: TGCAGTGCTAGTCAGAGGACAGGGGATGAAGCTTTCTTT. It encodes CSASQRTGDEAFF.

The rearrangement uses TRBV7-2 and TRBJ2-3, with TRBD2 matching 7 bases. CDR3 size: 15 residues. Trimming took 1 base from V and 5 from J; bases not matched to a gene: 6. Germline lookup yields CDR1 SGHTA and CDR2 FQGNSA. In nucleotides, the CDR3 is TGTGCCAGCAGCTTAGTTGCAGCGGGAAGAGATACGCAGTATTTT. It codes for CASSLVAAGRDTQYF.